This passage covers 23 T cell receptor beta chains from one sample sequenced in a study of Graves' ophthalmopathy and Graves' hyperthyroidism. RNA transcripts provided the template for amplifying TCR beta CDR3 regions. HTBI primers primed a first-round RT-PCR, and a second-round multiplex PCR followed. One entry per CDR3 protein, called by TCRdb with MiXCR from the multiplex PCR reads. The repertoire holds hundreds of thousands of distinct CDR3 sequences, with 22% as singletons. Sequencing was done on a sample of peripheral blood. The receptors derive from a woman between 18 and 29 years old with stable Graves' hyperthyroidism. Some clones in this sample may be carry-over from other donors' samples.

This clonotype was observed many times. The chain employs TRBV11-2 and TRBJ2-7; 7 bases align to TRBD1. The CDR3 spans 13 residues. After removal of 4 bases from V and 6 bases from J, the junction contained 6 bases not matched to a gene. CDR1 is SGHAT, CDR2 FQNNGV, per germline. This CDR3 reads CASSSDRVGEQYF. In DNA, the CDR3 is TGTGCCAGCAGCTCAGACAGGGTGGGCGAGCAGTACTTC.

On this clonotype: This may come from a read error, since a much larger clone is one base off. This sequence joins TRBV12-3 or TRBV12-4 and TRBJ2-7, with D tentatively TRBD1 or TRBD2 (7 bases each). CDR3 length: 15 residues. CDR3: CASSFRGETGYGQYF. The CDR3 DNA sequence: TGTGCCAGCAGTTTTCGGGGGGAGACAGGGTACGGGCAGTACTTC.

In its sample, this clonotype was seen many times. The rearrangement uses TRBV11-2 and TRBJ1-2; the D gene is possibly TRBD1 (6 bases). The CDR3 extends over 12 amino acids. Trimming removed 5 bases at V and 8 bases at J, with 12 bases between. Germline V gene sequence: CDR1 SGHAT, CDR2 FQNNGV. The CDR3 nucleotides read TGTGCCAGCAGCCAGAACAGGGTGGGCTACACCTTC. This encodes CASSQNRVGYTF.

This clonotype was counted at least ten times. This sequence joins TRBV20-1 and TRBJ2-2; D is possibly TRBD1 (5 bases). V dropped 6 bases and J dropped 3 bases, with 20 bases sitting between them. The germline V gene has CDR1 DFQATT and CDR2 SNEGSKA (reference sequence). This CDR3 is built from 16 residues. The CDR3 sequence: CSAENLQGADTGELFF. DNA of the CDR3: TGCAGTGCCGAGAATTTGCAGGGTGCCGACACCGGGGAGCTGTTTTTT.

This clonotype was seen repeatedly, ten times or more. This chain connects TRBV18 to TRBJ2-5, with a possible D match to TRBD2 (6 bases). This CDR3 is built from 14 residues. Germline lookup yields CDR1 KGHSH and CDR2 LQKENI. V lost 4 bases, J lost 1 base, and 10 bases lay in between. The CDR3 spells CASSRLGLQETQYF. The CDR3 nucleotides are TGTGCCAGCTCACGATTGGGACTCCAAGAGACCCAGTACTTC.

This chain uses TRBV20-1 with TRBJ2-7; TRBD2 matches 10 bases. The CDR3 consists of 13 residues. Unmatched junction bases numbered 5, after V lost 6 bases and J lost 3 bases. The germline V gene encodes CDR1 DFQATT and CDR2 SNEGSKA (reference sequence). The CDR3 is CSAEREGLYEQYF. The CDR3 region has the DNA TGCAGTGCCGAGCGGGAGGGCCTCTACGAGCAGTACTTC.

This sequence joins TRBV12-3 or TRBV12-4 and TRBJ2-2, with 7 bases fitting TRBD1. The CDR3 is made up of 14 amino acids. J was trimmed by 1 base and V by 7 bases; bases with no gene match: 3. The DNA of the CDR3 is TGTGCCAGCATTGACAGGGTGAACACCGGGGAGCTGTTTTTT. It specifies CASIDRVNTGELFF.

The chain combines TRBV13 with TRBJ2-7, with TRBD2 identical over 11 bases. J gave up 12 bases and V 6 bases, and 13 bases lay outside the gene matches. CDR1 is PRHDT, CDR2 FYEKMQ, per germline (reference sequence). The CDR3 contains 14 residues. The CDR3 reads CASRRLAGGREGYF. For the CDR3, the DNA is TGTGCCAGCAGGCGGCTAGCGGGAGGCCGCGAGGGGTACTTC.

In its sample, this clonotype was seen many times. V and J are TRBV29-1 and TRBJ1-1; 8 nucleotides agree with TRBD1. CDR3 length equals 11 residues. V gave up 7 bases and J gave up 5 bases; unmatched junction bases: 3. Germline V CDR1 and CDR2: SQVTM, ANQGSEA. This CDR3 is CSANRGTEAFF. The DNA of the CDR3 is TGCAGCGCGAACAGGGGGACTGAAGCTTTCTTT. Using reference TRBV29-1 and TRBJ1-1 for the parts outside the CDR3, the full variable domain is SAVISQKPSRDICQRGTSLTIQCQVDSQVTMMFWYRQQPGQSLTLIATANQGSEATYESGFVIDKFPISRPNLTFSTLTVSNMSPEDSSIYLCSANRGTEAFFGQGTRLTVV.

This clonotype appeared many times. The chain has TRBV29-1 and TRBJ1-5; D might be TRBD1 (5 bases). This CDR3 comprises 14 residues. Germline V gives CDR1 SQVTM, CDR2 ANQGSEA. V was trimmed by 4 bases and J by 5 bases, leaving 15 bases between them. Here the CDR3 DNA reads TGCAGCGTTGCCTCCGGGACGGGAGATCAGCCCCAGCATTTT. This gives the protein CSVASGTGDQPQHF.

This clonotype was detected many times. V is TRBV6-1 and J is TRBJ2-7, with TRBD1 as a possible D gene (6 bases). Per germline, CDR1 MNHNS and CDR2 SASEGT. This CDR3 spans 15 amino acids. The V and J ends lost 6 bases and 5 bases respectively, with 20 bases between them. For the CDR3, the DNA is TGTGCCAGCAGCGGGGACACCTCGAGCTGGAACGAGCAGTACTTC. As protein: CASSGDTSSWNEQYF.

This clonotype was seen just once. This rearrangement joins TRBV20-1 to TRBJ2-2, with TRBD1 matching over 7 bases. Per germline, CDR1 DFQATT and CDR2 SNEGSKA (reference sequence). This CDR3 is 14 amino acids long. With 6 bases clipped from V and 4 bases from J, the junction kept 8 bases outside the gene matches. The CDR3 is CSAPGTVSTGELFF. The CDR3 bases are TGCAGTGCGCCCGGGACAGTTTCCACCGGGGAGCTGTTTTTT.

Ten or more counts support this clonotype. The rearrangement links TRBV30 to TRBJ1-1; D remains ambiguous. The germline V gene has CDR1 GTSNPN and CDR2 SVGIG (reference sequence). The CDR3 length is 15 residues. V lost 3 bases and J 1 base, leaving 15 bases between the germline ends. CDR3 amino acids: CAWRVESRPNTEAFF. Written as DNA, the CDR3 is TGTGCCTGGAGAGTCGAATCGCGTCCGAACACTGAAGCTTTCTTT.

This clonotype has ten or more counts. The chain employs TRBV20-1 and TRBJ2-7; 7 bases line up with TRBD1. Trimming took 3 bases from V and 3 from J; bases not matched to a gene: 5. Germline-derived CDR1 and CDR2 are DFQATT and SNEGSKA (reference sequence). This CDR3 comprises 13 residues. This chain's CDR3 is CSARGQNRYEQYF. CDR3 nucleotide sequence: TGCAGTGCTAGGGGACAGAATCGCTACGAGCAGTACTTC.

This clonotype was seen at least ten times. The rearrangement links TRBV19 to TRBJ1-1; a weak D match, TRBD1 (6 bases). The V end was cut by 4 bases, the J end by 5 bases, with 11 bases between. The germline V gene encodes CDR1 LNHDA and CDR2 SQIVND (reference sequence). The CDR3 has 13 residues. CDR3 loop: CASSKTGRTEAFF. The CDR3 nucleotides are TGTGCCAGTAGTAAGACAGGTAGGACTGAAGCTTTCTTT.

V gene TRBV6-5 combines with J gene TRBJ2-6; D unclear. The V and J ends lost 2 bases and 13 bases respectively, with 9 bases between them. Germline lookup yields CDR1 MNHEY and CDR2 SVGAGI. This CDR3 has 12 residues. The CDR3, as DNA: TGTGCCAGCAGTTACACGCATGGGGTCCTGACTTTC. Translating it yields CASSYTHGVLTF.

The chain recombines TRBV28 with TRBJ2-7, with 12 bases matching TRBD2. Germline-derived CDR1 and CDR2 are MDHEN and SYDVKM. CDR3 length: 15 residues. Trimming removed 4 bases from V and 3 bases from J; junction bases left unmatched: 4. The CDR3 is CASSSSGGDYYEQYF. The CDR3 region has the DNA TGTGCCAGCAGTTCTAGCGGGGGGGATTACTACGAGCAGTACTTC.

The chain has TRBV29-1 and TRBJ2-5; D not certain. The CDR3 is made up of 11 amino acids. With 6 bases removed from V and 2 bases from J, the gap between germline ends came to 7 bases. Germline V CDR1 and CDR2: SQVTM, ANQGSEA. The CDR3 protein is CSVLRQETQYF. CDR3 bases: TGCAGCGTCCTAAGACAAGAGACCCAGTACTTC.

The table lists this clonotype with many counts. The CDR3, as DNA: TGTGCCAGTAGTATTGGAGAGGGTTCTGAAGCTTTCTTT. Translation: CASSIGEGSEAFF. This chain joins TRBV19 and TRBJ1-1; D is ambiguous. CDR3 length: 13 amino acids. Germline V gene lookup returns CDR1 LNHDA and CDR2 SQIVND (reference sequence). V was trimmed by 3 bases and J by 6 bases, leaving 11 bases between them.

This clonotype was observed a handful of times. A much larger clone differs from this one at a single base, so this may be a read error. This chain connects TRBV6-1 to TRBJ2-5, with 13 bases fitting TRBD2. This CDR3 is 15 amino acids long. Germline V lookup: CDR1 MNHNS, CDR2 SASEGT. The CDR3 here is CASSRLAGGQETKYF. As DNA, the CDR3 is TGTGCCAGCAGTCGACTAGCGGGGGGCCAAGAGACCAAGTACTTC.

Comments on this clonotype: This likely comes from a read error, as the CDR3 has no conserved phenylalanine or tryptophan at its end. The genes are TRBV13 and TRBJ2-7; 10 bases line up with TRBD2. CDR1 and CDR2 (germline): PRHDT, FYEKMQ (reference sequence). The CDR3 extends over 13 amino acids. V lost 5 bases and J lost 3; bases outside the gene matches: 1. The CDR3 here is CASSPSGSYEQYL. CDR3 coding DNA: TGTGCCAGCAGCCCTAGCGGGAGCTACGAGCAGTACCTC.

In its sample, this clonotype was seen many times. The chain couples TRBV20-1 to TRBJ1-1, with D hard to call. Between the trimmed V and J ends, which lost 5 bases and 5 bases, there was a span of 6 bases. Germline CDR1 is DFQATT and CDR2 is SNEGSKA (reference sequence). CDR3 size: 10 residues. The CDR3 DNA reads TGCAGTGCTGTCGCGACTGAAGCTTTCTTT. Translation gives CSAVATEAFF.

In this sample, this clonotype turned up many times. The CDR3 bases are TGCGCCAGCAAGGAGTCGGCGGGGGGGGAAGAGACCCAGTACTTC. This encodes CASKESAGGEETQYF. V gene TRBV5-1 combines with J gene TRBJ2-5, with TRBD2 matching 9 bases. V lost 6 bases and J lost 3; bases outside the gene matches: 9. Looked up from germline, CDR1 is SGHRS and CDR2 is YFSETQ. This CDR3 spans 15 amino acids. The entire variable domain, with the rest obtained from reference TRBV5-1 and TRBJ2-5, is as follows: KAGVTQTPRYLIKTRGQQVTLSCSPISGHRSVSWYQQTPGQGLQFLFEYFSETQRNKGNFPGRFSGRQFSNSRSEMNVSTLELGDSALYLCASKESAGGEETQYFGPGTRLLVL.